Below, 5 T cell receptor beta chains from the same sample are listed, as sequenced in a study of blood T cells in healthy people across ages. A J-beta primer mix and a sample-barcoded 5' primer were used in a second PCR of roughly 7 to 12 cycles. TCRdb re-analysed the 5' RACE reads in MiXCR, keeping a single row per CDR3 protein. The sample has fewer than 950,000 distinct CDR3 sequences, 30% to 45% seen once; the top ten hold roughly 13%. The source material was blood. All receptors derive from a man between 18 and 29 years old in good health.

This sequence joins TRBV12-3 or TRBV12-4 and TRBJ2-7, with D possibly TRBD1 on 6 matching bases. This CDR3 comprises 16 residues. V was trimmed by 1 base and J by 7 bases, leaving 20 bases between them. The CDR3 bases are TGTGCCAGCAGTTTAGGATCAGGGGTTCCCTACAATGAGCAGTACTTC. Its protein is CASSLGSGVPYNEQYF.

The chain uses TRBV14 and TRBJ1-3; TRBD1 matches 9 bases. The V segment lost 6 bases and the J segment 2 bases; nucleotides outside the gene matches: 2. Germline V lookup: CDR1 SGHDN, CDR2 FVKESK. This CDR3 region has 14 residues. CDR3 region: CASRRQGAGNTIYF. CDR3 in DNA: TGTGCCAGCAGGAGACAGGGGGCTGGAAACACCATATATTTT.

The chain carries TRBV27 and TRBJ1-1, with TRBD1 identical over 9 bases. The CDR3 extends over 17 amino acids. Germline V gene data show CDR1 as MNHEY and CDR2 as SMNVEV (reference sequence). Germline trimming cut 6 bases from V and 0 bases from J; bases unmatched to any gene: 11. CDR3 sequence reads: CASSQGQGINLNTEAFF. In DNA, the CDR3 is TGTGCCAGCAGCCAAGGACAGGGGATCAACCTGAACACTGAAGCTTTCTTT.

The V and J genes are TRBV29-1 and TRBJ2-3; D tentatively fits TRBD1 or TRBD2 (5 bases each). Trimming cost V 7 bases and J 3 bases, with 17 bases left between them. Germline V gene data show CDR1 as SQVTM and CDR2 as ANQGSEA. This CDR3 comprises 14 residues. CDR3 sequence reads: CSAEGRAGTDTQYF. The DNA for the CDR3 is TGCAGCGCAGAGGGGCGTGCAGGGACAGATACGCAGTATTTT.

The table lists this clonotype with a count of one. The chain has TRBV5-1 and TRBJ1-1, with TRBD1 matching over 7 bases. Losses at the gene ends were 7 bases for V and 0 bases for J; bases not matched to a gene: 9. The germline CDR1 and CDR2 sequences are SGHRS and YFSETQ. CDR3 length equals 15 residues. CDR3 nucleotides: TGCGCCAGCGGCCACGTGGACAGGATGAACACTGAAGCTTTCTTT. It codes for CASGHVDRMNTEAFF.